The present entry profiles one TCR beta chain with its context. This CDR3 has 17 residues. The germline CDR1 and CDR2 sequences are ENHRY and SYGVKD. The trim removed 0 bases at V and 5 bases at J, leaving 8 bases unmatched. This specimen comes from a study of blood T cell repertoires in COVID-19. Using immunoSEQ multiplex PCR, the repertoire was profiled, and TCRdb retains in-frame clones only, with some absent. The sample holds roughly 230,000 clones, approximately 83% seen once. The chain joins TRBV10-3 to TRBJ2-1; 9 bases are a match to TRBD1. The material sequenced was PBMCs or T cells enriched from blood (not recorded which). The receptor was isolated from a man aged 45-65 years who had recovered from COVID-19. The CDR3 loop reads CAISESGTGTLNNEQFF. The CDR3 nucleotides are TGTGCCATCAGTGAGTCCGGGACAGGGACTTTGAACAATGAGCAGTTCTTC.